The clone carrying this T cell receptor (beta chain) was counted ten times or more. Its antigen is still unknown. The germline gives CDR1 DFQATT, CDR2 SNEGSKA (reference sequence). V lost 5 bases and J lost 1; bases outside the gene matches: 8. CDR3 length equals 14 residues. The sample comes from a study of CD8 T cells in ankylosing spondylitis. Whole-study results and caveats: As reported, disease-linked clones showed significant enrichment in matched ankylosing spondylitis synovial fluid. Reactive arthritis synovial fluid and blood previously showed some of these motif variants. A motif of eight or nine highly homologous TCR beta variants was seen as apparently characteristic of ankylosing spondylitis blood.

Making use of molecular barcodes, quantitative 5'-RACE generated TCR beta libraries. TCRdb ran MiXCR on the 5' RACE reads and lists one entry per CDR3 protein. Among 250,000 to 400,000 distinct CDR3 sequences listed, 11% were seen once. The TCR originated in a female donor with ankylosing spondylitis or in good health (not recorded which). The V gene is TRBV20-1, the J gene TRBJ2-7, with TRBD1 matching over 7 bases. Sequenced material: blood, either unsorted or a sorted T cell fraction (not recorded which). The DNA of the CDR3 is TGCAGTGCTGACCTTCGGACAGGATCCTACGAGCAGTACTTC. Translation gives CSADLRTGSYEQYF.